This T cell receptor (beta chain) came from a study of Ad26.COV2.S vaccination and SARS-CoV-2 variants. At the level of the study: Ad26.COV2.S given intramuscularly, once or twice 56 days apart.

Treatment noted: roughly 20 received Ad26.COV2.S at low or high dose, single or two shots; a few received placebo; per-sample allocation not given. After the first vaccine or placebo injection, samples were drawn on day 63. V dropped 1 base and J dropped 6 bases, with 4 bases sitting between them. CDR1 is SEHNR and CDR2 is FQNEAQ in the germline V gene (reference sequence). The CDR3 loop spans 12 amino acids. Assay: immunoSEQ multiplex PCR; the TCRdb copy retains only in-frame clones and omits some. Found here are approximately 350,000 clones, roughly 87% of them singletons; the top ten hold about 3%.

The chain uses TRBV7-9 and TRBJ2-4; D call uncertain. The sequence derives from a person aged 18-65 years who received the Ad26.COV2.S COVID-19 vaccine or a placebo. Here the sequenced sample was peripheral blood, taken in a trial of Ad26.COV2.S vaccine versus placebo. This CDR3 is CASSLETNIQYF. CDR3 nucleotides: TGTGCCAGCAGCTTAGAGACAAACATTCAGTACTTC.